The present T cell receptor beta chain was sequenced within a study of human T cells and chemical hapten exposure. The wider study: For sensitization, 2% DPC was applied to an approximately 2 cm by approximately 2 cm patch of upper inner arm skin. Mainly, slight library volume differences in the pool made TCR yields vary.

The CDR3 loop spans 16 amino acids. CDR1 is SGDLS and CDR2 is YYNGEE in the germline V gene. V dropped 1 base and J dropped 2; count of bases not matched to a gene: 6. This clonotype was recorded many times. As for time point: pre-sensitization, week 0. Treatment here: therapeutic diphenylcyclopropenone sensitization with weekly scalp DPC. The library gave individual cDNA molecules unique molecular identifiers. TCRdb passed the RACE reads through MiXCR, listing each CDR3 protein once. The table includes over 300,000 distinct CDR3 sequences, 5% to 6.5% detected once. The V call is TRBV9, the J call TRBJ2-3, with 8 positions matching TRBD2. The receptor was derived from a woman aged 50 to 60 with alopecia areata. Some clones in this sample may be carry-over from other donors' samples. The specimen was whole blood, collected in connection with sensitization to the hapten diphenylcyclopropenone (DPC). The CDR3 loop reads CASSVTSGLATDTQYF. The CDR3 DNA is TGTGCCAGCAGCGTAACTAGCGGATTGGCCACAGATACGCAGTATTTT.